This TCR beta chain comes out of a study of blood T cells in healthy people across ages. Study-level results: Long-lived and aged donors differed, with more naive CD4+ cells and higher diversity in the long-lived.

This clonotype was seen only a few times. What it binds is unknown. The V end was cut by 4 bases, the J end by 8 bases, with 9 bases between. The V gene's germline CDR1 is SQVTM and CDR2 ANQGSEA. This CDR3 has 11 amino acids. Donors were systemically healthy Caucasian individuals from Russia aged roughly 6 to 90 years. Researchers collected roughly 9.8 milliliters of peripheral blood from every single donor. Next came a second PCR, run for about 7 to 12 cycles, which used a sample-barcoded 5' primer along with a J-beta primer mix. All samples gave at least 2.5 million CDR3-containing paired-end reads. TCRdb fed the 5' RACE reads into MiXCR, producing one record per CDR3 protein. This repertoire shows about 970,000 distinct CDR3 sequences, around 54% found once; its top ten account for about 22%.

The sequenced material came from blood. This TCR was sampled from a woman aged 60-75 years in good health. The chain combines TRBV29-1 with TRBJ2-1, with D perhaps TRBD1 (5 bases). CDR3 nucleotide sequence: TGCAGCGTTGTGACAGTAGATGAGCAGTTCTTC. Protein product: CSVVTVDEQFF.